These 30 T cell receptor beta chains were sequenced from one sample in a study of T cell responses to AZD1222 COVID-19 vaccine. Clones were sequenced by immunoSEQ multiplex PCR, and TCRdb holds only the in-frame ones, with some missing. The sample records some 100,000 clones, roughly 90% being singletons. The specimen was peripheral blood, collected on day 0 of AZD1222 vaccination. Every receptor here comes from an adult in good health.

Concerning this clone: No conserved phenylalanine or tryptophan ends this CDR3, so it is likely a read error. No DNA is shown, since the ends of the CDR3 on it are uncertain; the CDR3 is the one TCRdb lists. V is TRBV28 and J is TRBJ2-7. Germline assignment: CDR1 MDHEN and CDR2 SYDVKM. 9 amino acids form the CDR3, both terminal residues included. CDR3 protein: CASIGPFLP.

A note on this clone: Other DNA sequences in this sample translate to the same CDR3. The chain couples TRBV19 to TRBJ2-5; 10 bases map to TRBD2. CDR3 size: 18 residues. Looked up from germline, CDR1 is LNHDA and CDR2 is SQIVND (reference sequence). Germline trimming cut 9 bases from V and 5 bases from J; bases unmatched to any gene: 21. CDR3 protein: CASSPLAGVSLIGETQYF. CDR3 DNA: TGTGCCAGCTCCCCGCTAGCGGGAGTATCGTTAATAGGCGAGACCCAGTACTTC.

The chain recombines TRBV3-1 (or the pseudogene TRBV3-2) with TRBJ2-7; a possible D gene is TRBD2 (6 bases). The V gene lost 2 bases and the J gene lost 6 bases, with 11 bases spanning the gap. Per germline, CDR1 LGHDT and CDR2 YNNKEL (reference sequence). The CDR3 is made up of 13 amino acids. The CDR3 sequence is CASSQLLAAEQYF. DNA for the CDR3: TGTGCCAGCAGCCAATTACTAGCAGCCGAGCAGTACTTC.

CDR3 sequence reads: CASSLTGGGDGYTF. DNA of the CDR3: TGTGCCAGCAGCTTGACAGGGGGTGGAGATGGCTACACCTTC. This rearrangement joins TRBV7-2 to TRBJ1-2; 9 bases align to TRBD1. J lost 6 bases, V lost 3 bases, and 5 bases had no gene match. Per germline, CDR1 SGHTA and CDR2 FQGNSA. This CDR3 contains 14 residues.

The chain employs TRBV7-8 and TRBJ2-1, with D maybe TRBD1 (5 bases). V lost 3 bases and J lost 4, with 13 bases in between. CDR3 length: 15 residues. CDR1 and CDR2 from the germline V gene are SGHVS and FQNEAQ. The CDR3, as DNA: TGTGCCAGCAGCTTTAGGGGCAGGGATTACAATGAGCAGTTCTTC. Translated: CASSFRGRDYNEQFF.

The genes are TRBV13 and TRBJ2-2; D is uncertain. Germline V lookup: CDR1 PRHDT, CDR2 FYEKMQ (reference sequence). V dropped 3 bases and J dropped 2 bases, with 13 bases sitting between them. This CDR3 contains 16 residues. CDR3 bases: TGTGCCAGCAGCTTCATGAGAGACCAAAACACCGGGGAGCTGTTTTTT. This sequence encodes CASSFMRDQNTGELFF. The whole variable domain, remainder taken from reference TRBV13 and TRBJ2-2, is AAGVIQSPRHLIKEKRETATLKCYPIPRHDTVYWYQQGPGQDPQFLISFYEKMQSDKGSIPDRFSAQQFSDYHSELNMSSLELGDSALYFCASSFMRDQNTGELFFGEGSRLTVL.

The chain joins TRBV5-6 to TRBJ2-5; D ambiguous. This CDR3 has 14 residues. Per germline, CDR1 SGHDT and CDR2 YYEEEE. Trimming removed 0 bases from V and 5 bases from J, with 11 bases in between. The CDR3: CASSLESSRETQYF. In nucleotides, the CDR3 is TGTGCCAGCAGCTTGGAGAGTAGCAGGGAGACCCAGTACTTC.

The chain joins TRBV28 to TRBJ1-2; 8 bases match TRBD1. V shed 2 bases, J shed 7 bases, and the junction held 3 bases outside the gene matches. This CDR3 has 13 amino acids. Germline CDR1 MDHEN, CDR2 SYDVKM. CDR3 bases: TGTGCCAGCAGTTTAGCCGACAGGGGTGGCTACACCTTC. It specifies CASSLADRGGYTF.

This sequence joins TRBV7-9 and TRBJ1-1; possible D gene TRBD1, 6 bases. The CDR3 spans 13 residues. The ends were cut back, 5 bases at V and 7 bases at J, with 14 bases in the middle. The germline gives CDR1 SEHNR, CDR2 FQNEAQ (reference sequence). The CDR3 reads CASSDTGNLEAFF. In DNA form, the CDR3 reads TGTGCCAGCAGCGACACAGGGAACCTTGAAGCTTTCTTT.

The V gene is TRBV9, the J gene TRBJ2-3; D call uncertain. This CDR3 has 11 residues. V was shortened by 5 bases and J by 7 bases, with 8 bases between the two germline ends. The germline V gene has CDR1 SGDLS and CDR2 YYNGEE. CDR3 amino acids: CASSPPYTQYF. The CDR3, as DNA: TGTGCCAGCAGTCCGCCCTATACGCAGTATTTT.

The chain combines TRBV5-1 with TRBJ2-1; 8 bases are a match to TRBD2. The CDR3 spans 15 residues. CDR1 is SGHRS, CDR2 YFSETQ, per germline. The junction had 6 bases not matched to a gene; V was cut back by 1 base and J by 6 bases. The CDR3 DNA reads TGCGCCAGCAGCTTGAGGACCGCGGGGGGCAATGAGCAGTTCTTC. It encodes CASSLRTAGGNEQFF.

The V call is TRBV5-1, the J call TRBJ2-1; weak D call: TRBD2 (5 bases). Trimming left V 6 bases short and J 6 bases short, with 7 bases between. The CDR3 is 11 residues long. Germline V gives CDR1 SGHRS, CDR2 YFSETQ. CDR3 sequence reads: CASKEGNEQFF. The DNA of the CDR3 is TGCGCCAGCAAAGAGGGCAATGAGCAGTTCTTC.

The chain joins TRBV7-2 to TRBJ1-4; 9 bases agree with TRBD1. Trimming took 1 base from V and 1 from J; bases not matched to a gene: 1. Germline CDR1 SGHTA, CDR2 FQGNSA. The CDR3 has 16 amino acids. For the CDR3, the DNA is TGTGCCAGCAGCTTAGGACAGGGGGGAACTAATGAAAAACTGTTTTTT. It yields the protein CASSLGQGGTNEKLFF.

This clone was seen just once. This chain uses TRBV28 with TRBJ1-1; D remains ambiguous. The germline V gene has CDR1 MDHEN and CDR2 SYDVKM. Trimming took 8 bases from V and 10 from J, leaving 17 bases between them. This CDR3 has 12 residues. The DNA of the CDR3 is TGTGCCAGCCGGCCGGAATGGGAGGGAGCTTTCTTT. This translates into CASRPEWEGAFF. The whole variable domain, filled in from reference TRBV28 and TRBJ1-1, reads DVKVTQSSRYLVKRTGEKVFLECVQDMDHENMFWYRQDPGLGLRLIYFSYDVKMKEKGDIPEGYSVSREKKERFSLILESASTNQTSMYLCASRPEWEGAFFGQGTRLTVV.

This rearrangement joins TRBV27 to TRBJ2-3; D unclear. This CDR3 has 15 amino acids. Germline values: CDR1 MNHEY, CDR2 SMNVEV (reference sequence). V was trimmed by 7 bases and J by 1 base, leaving 15 bases between them. The CDR3 reads CASTPFKLGTDTQYF. In DNA form, the CDR3 reads TGTGCCAGCACCCCTTTTAAGCTCGGCACAGATACGCAGTATTTT.

This clone was detected only once. The chain links TRBV9 to TRBJ1-5; unclear D gene. V was clipped by 0 bases and J by 8 bases, with 12 bases between them. The germline V gene encodes CDR1 SGDLS and CDR2 YYNGEE. This CDR3 is 14 amino acids long. In DNA form, the CDR3 reads TGTGCCAGCAGCGTAGAGCCGGGTATGAAGCCCCAGCATTTT. This sequence encodes CASSVEPGMKPQHF.

This clone was seen only a few times. The chain combines TRBV7-9 with TRBJ2-5; D is perhaps TRBD1 (5 bases). The CDR3 contains 16 residues. V lost 4 bases and J lost 5, with 20 bases in between. Germline CDR1 and CDR2: SEHNR and FQNEAQ (reference sequence). The DNA for the CDR3 is TGTGCCAGCAGCTCAGAAGGACATCCCGCGAGGGAGACCCAGTACTTC. Its translation is CASSSEGHPARETQYF.

V usage is TRBV6-2 or TRBV6-3 and J usage is TRBJ2-5; 9 bases match TRBD1. Trimming removed 6 bases from V and 7 bases from J; junction bases left unmatched: 12. In germline, CDR1 is MNHEY, CDR2 SVGEGT. This CDR3 contains 15 residues. The CDR3 loop reads CASSRPGTGSGTQYF. CDR3 coding DNA: TGTGCCAGCAGCCGTCCCGGGACAGGGTCCGGGACCCAGTACTTC.

The V call is TRBV6-2 or TRBV6-3, the J call TRBJ2-2, with D possibly being TRBD1 or TRBD2 (5 bases each). This CDR3 comprises 13 residues. V shed 6 bases and J shed 4 bases, with 9 bases lying between them. In germline, CDR1 is MNHEY, CDR2 SVGEGT. CDR3 loop: CASSRDGTGELFF. DNA for the CDR3: TGTGCCAGCAGCCGGGACGGCACCGGGGAGCTGTTTTTT.

The chain links TRBV14 to TRBJ2-5; unclear D gene. Germline-derived CDR1 and CDR2 are SGHDN and FVKESK. The V and J ends lost 1 base and 0 bases respectively, with 24 bases between them. The CDR3 extends over 20 amino acids. The chain's CDR3 is CASSQGGVRQVRQYQETQYF. The CDR3 region has the DNA TGTGCCAGCAGCCAAGGTGGTGTGCGGCAGGTTAGGCAGTACCAAGAGACCCAGTACTTC.

This clone was seen just once. The V and J genes are TRBV10-3 and TRBJ2-3; TRBD2 matches at 8 bases. V lost 4 bases, J lost 2 bases, and 2 bases stayed unmatched. CDR1 and CDR2 (germline): ENHRY, SYGVKD. The CDR3 is 14 residues long. The CDR3 reads CAISVGGDTDTQYF. DNA for the CDR3: TGTGCCATCAGTGTCGGGGGGGACACAGATACGCAGTATTTT.

The chain uses TRBV6-5 and TRBJ2-4; TRBD1 matches at 7 bases. Germline loops: CDR1 MNHEY, CDR2 SVGAGI. The CDR3 is made up of 13 amino acids. The ends lost 6 bases at V and 8 bases at J; junction bases unmatched: 7. This chain's CDR3 is CASRNRGSDIQYF. In DNA form, the CDR3 reads TGTGCCAGCAGGAACAGGGGCTCAGACATTCAGTACTTC.

This chain uses TRBV28 with TRBJ2-6; D may match TRBD1 or TRBD2 (6 bases each). Germline V CDR1 and CDR2: MDHEN, SYDVKM. The CDR3 loop spans 22 amino acids. V gave up 2 bases and J gave up 0 bases, with 26 bases separating them. The CDR3 loop reads CASSLGHSGAGTMGSGANVLTF. Written as DNA, the CDR3 is TGTGCCAGCAGTTTAGGGCATTCGGGGGCCGGGACCATGGGCTCTGGGGCCAACGTCCTGACTTTC.

The V call is TRBV2, the J call TRBJ1-1, with 9 bases aligning to TRBD1. The CDR3 contains 14 residues. V lost 7 bases and J lost 0; bases outside the gene matches: 3. Germline values: CDR1 SNHLY, CDR2 FYNNEI. CDR3 protein: CASIGTGLNTEAFF. The CDR3 DNA reads TGTGCCAGCATTGGGACAGGGTTGAACACTGAAGCTTTCTTT.

This clone came up once. This rearrangement joins TRBV7-9 to TRBJ2-7; no clear D gene. Trimming stripped 5 bases from V and 2 bases from J, with 4 bases between. The germline gives CDR1 SEHNR, CDR2 FQNEAQ (reference sequence). The CDR3 length is 11 residues. In DNA form, the CDR3 reads TGTGCCAGCAGCGCCACCTACGAGCAGTACTTC. Amino acid sequence: CASSATYEQYF.

This clone was seen a few times. This rearrangement joins TRBV27 to TRBJ2-1; D is uncertain. The CDR3 length is 11 residues. Germline CDR1 reads MNHEY; CDR2 reads SMNVEV (reference sequence). Trimming removed 5 bases from V and 6 bases from J, with 5 bases in between. This CDR3 reads CASSGINEQFF. DNA for the CDR3: TGTGCCAGCAGTGGGATCAATGAGCAGTTCTTC.

This sequence joins TRBV6-5 and TRBJ1-1, with D unclear. The CDR3 loop spans 11 amino acids. CDR1 and CDR2 (germline): MNHEY, SVGAGI. Trimming removed 5 bases at V and 8 bases at J, with 9 bases between. CDR3 DNA sequence: TGTGCCAGCAGTCTCATAGGGGAAGCTTTCTTT. As protein: CASSLIGEAFF.

V gene TRBV3-1 (or the pseudogene TRBV3-2) combines with J gene TRBJ1-6; 7 nucleotides agree with TRBD1. J lost 7 bases, V lost 6 bases, and 9 bases had no gene match. Germline CDR1 reads LGHDT; CDR2 reads YNNKEL (reference sequence). The CDR3 has 15 residues. The CDR3 region is CASSKAGQRNSPLHF. CDR3 DNA: TGTGCCAGCAGTAAAGCGGGACAGCGGAATTCACCCCTCCACTTT.

This chain connects TRBV6-5 to TRBJ1-2, with 7 bases lining up with TRBD1. From germline, CDR1 is MNHEY and CDR2 SVGAGI. The CDR3 consists of 14 residues. V lost 2 bases and J lost 6; bases outside the gene matches: 6. The chain's CDR3 is CASSYRDSMNGYTF. CDR3 bases: TGTGCCAGCAGTTACCGGGACAGTATGAATGGCTACACCTTC.

The rearrangement uses TRBV27 and TRBJ2-3; D is uncertain. The germline gives CDR1 MNHEY, CDR2 SMNVEV (reference sequence). V dropped 5 bases and J dropped 6 bases, with 6 bases sitting between them. This CDR3 is built from 11 residues. CDR3 DNA: TGTGCCAGCAGTCGCCTTGATACGCAGTATTTT. Its protein is CASSRLDTQYF.